This record covers a single T cell receptor (beta chain). Its antigen remains unknown. This sample was taken from a study of multiple sclerosis patients with progressive multifocal leukoencephalopathy. Described time point: before natalizumab initiation. Whole-study results and caveats: Less diverse TRB repertoires were suggested in most PML patients.

Profiling relied on immunoSEQ multiplex PCR, and the TCRdb table lists in-frame clones only, not all of them. The sample includes 25,000 to 35,000 clones, around 93% of them seen just once. Germline V gives CDR1 MNHEY, CDR2 SVGAGI. Trimming cost V 0 bases and J 1 base; bases outside gene matches: 1. CDR3 length equals 15 residues. J is TRBJ2-7 and V is TRBV6-5, with 9 bases that match TRBD2. The sequence was collected from a man younger than 45 with multiple sclerosis. Sequencing input: PBMCs. CDR3 loop: CASSYSAGGSYEQYF. The CDR3 DNA sequence: TGTGCCAGCAGTTACTCCGCGGGAGGGTCCTACGAGCAGTACTTC.